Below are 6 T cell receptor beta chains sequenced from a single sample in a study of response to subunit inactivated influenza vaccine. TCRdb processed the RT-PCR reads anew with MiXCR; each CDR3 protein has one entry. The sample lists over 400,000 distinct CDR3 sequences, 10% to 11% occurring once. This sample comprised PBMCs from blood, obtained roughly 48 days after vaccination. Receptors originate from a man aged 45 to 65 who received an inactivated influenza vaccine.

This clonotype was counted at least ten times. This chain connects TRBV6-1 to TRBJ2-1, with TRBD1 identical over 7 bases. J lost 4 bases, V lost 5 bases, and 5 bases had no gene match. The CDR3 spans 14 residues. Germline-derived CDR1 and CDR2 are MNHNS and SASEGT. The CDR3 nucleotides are TGTGCCAGCAGTCCGGGACAGAGGTACAATGAGCAGTTCTTC. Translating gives CASSPGQRYNEQFF.

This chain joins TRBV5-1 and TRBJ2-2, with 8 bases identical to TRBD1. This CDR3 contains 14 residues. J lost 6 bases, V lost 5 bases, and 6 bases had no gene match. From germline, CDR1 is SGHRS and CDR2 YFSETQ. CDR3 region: CASRTTGEAGELFF. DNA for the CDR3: TGCGCCAGCAGAACGACAGGGGAGGCCGGGGAGCTGTTTTTT.

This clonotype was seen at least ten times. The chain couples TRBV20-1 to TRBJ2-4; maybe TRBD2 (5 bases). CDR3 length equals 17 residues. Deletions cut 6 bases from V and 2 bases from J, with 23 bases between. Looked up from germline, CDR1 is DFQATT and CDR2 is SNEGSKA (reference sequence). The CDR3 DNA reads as TGCAGTGCCCCGATTCTAGCATCGCCTTGGACCAAAAACATTCAGTACTTC. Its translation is CSAPILASPWTKNIQYF.

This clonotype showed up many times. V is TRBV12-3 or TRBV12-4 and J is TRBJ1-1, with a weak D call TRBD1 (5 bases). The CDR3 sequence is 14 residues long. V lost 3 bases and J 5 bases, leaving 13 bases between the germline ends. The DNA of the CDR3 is TGTGCCAGCAGTTTCAGAGGCAGGGCGACTGAAGCTTTCTTT. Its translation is CASSFRGRATEAFF.

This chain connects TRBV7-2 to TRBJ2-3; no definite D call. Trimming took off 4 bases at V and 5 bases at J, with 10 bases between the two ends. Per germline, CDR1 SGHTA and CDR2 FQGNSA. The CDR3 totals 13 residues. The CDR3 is CASSSIYRDTQYF. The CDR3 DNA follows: TGTGCCAGCAGCTCAATATATAGAGATACGCAGTATTTT.

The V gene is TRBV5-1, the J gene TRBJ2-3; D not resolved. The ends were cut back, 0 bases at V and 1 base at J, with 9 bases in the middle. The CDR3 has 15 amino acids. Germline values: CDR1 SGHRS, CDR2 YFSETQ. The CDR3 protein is CASSLEPLRTDTQYF. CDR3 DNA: TGCGCCAGCAGCTTGGAGCCGCTCCGCACAGATACGCAGTATTTT.